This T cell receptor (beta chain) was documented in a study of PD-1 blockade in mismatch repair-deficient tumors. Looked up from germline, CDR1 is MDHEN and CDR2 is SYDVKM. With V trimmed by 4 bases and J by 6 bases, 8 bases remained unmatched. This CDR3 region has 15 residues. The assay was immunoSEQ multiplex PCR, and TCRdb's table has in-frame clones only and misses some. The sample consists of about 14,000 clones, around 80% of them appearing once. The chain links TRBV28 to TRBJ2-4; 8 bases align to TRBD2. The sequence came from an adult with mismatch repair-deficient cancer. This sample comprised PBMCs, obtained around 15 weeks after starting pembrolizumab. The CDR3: CASSSAGGRLNIQYF. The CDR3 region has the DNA TGTGCCAGCAGTTCCGCCGGCGGGAGGTTAAACATTCAGTACTTC.